Presented here are 20 T cell receptor beta chains from one specimen sequenced in a study of blood T cell repertoires in COVID-19. Assay used: immunoSEQ multiplex PCR; TCRdb lists only in-frame clones, some missing. This sample has some 160,000 clones; roughly 90% occur once, and the top ten carry approximately 6.6%. Sequenced material: PBMCs or T cells enriched from blood (not recorded which). Receptors originate from a woman aged 50 to 60 who had recovered from COVID-19.

This sequence joins TRBV6-2 or TRBV6-3 and TRBJ2-7; the match to TRBD1 covers 9 bases. CDR1 is MNHEY, CDR2 SVGEGT, per germline. The CDR3 spans 16 residues. Trimming at V came to 5 bases and at J to 5 bases, leaving 13 bases not matched to a gene. In DNA, the CDR3 is TGTGCCAGCAGTCAGAAACCTGGACAGGGGAGGAACGAGCAGTACTTC. Translating it yields CASSQKPGQGRNEQYF.

This clone was counted between two and nine times. As DNA, the CDR3 is TGCAGCGTTGAGGCTAGCGGGGGCCTTAGCACAGATACGCAGTATTTT. Translated: CSVEASGGLSTDTQYF. The chain combines TRBV29-1 with TRBJ2-3; TRBD2 matches 10 bases. The CDR3 covers 16 residues. V was clipped by 3 bases and J by 0 bases; unmatched bases: 6. The germline V gene has CDR1 SQVTM and CDR2 ANQGSEA.

The rearrangement joins TRBV7-2 to TRBJ2-3, with D perhaps TRBD2 (5 bases). V was pared by 1 base and J by 7 bases, with 12 bases between. The CDR3 loop spans 14 amino acids. Germline V gives CDR1 SGHTA, CDR2 FQGNSA. CDR3 amino acids: CASSLGQGSNTQYF. For the CDR3, the DNA is TGTGCCAGCAGCTTAGGACAAGGGAGCAATACGCAGTATTTT.

This clone showed up just a few times. CDR3 residues: CASSAGTSLSEQYF. CDR3 coding DNA: TGTGCCAGCAGCGCCGGAACTAGCCTGAGCGAGCAGTACTTC. The gene calls are TRBV9 and TRBJ2-7; tentatively, D is TRBD2 (6 bases). The length of the CDR3 is 14 residues. Between the trimmed V and J ends, which lost 3 bases and 6 bases, there was a span of 16 bases. The germline V gene encodes CDR1 SGDLS and CDR2 YYNGEE.

This rearrangement joins TRBV5-6 to TRBJ1-2; unclear D gene. Germline CDR1 SGHDT, CDR2 YYEEEE. The CDR3 runs 14 residues. The V gene lost 0 bases and the J gene lost 2 bases, with 8 bases spanning the gap. CDR3 nucleotide sequence: TGTGCCAGCAGCTTGGCAGGCGTGAACTATGGCTACACCTTC. Translation: CASSLAGVNYGYTF.

This clone has more than one count but fewer than ten. The rearrangement uses TRBV11-3 and TRBJ1-5; D not resolved. CDR1 is SGHNT, CDR2 YENEEA, per germline. There are 13 residues in the CDR3. V gave up 1 base and J gave up 6 bases, with 7 bases separating them. This CDR3 is CASSLAGGQPQHF. CDR3 coding DNA: TGTGCCAGCAGCTTAGCGGGAGGTCAGCCCCAGCATTTT.

V is TRBV5-1 and J is TRBJ1-3; tentatively, D is TRBD1 (6 bases). V shed 0 bases and J shed 3 bases, with 13 bases lying between them. CDR1 and CDR2 from the germline V gene are SGHRS and YFSETQ. This CDR3 comprises 16 residues. The CDR3 protein is CASSLAPRGGGNTIYF. CDR3 bases: TGCGCCAGCAGCTTGGCCCCCAGAGGGGGTGGAAACACCATATATTTT.

The chain employs TRBV7-9 and TRBJ2-1; 11 nucleotides agree with TRBD1. Unmatched junction bases numbered 5, after V lost 3 bases and J lost 7 bases. Germline V CDR1 and CDR2: SEHNR, FQNEAQ (reference sequence). The CDR3 is 15 amino acids. CDR3 in amino acids: CASSFRDRGKNEQFF. CDR3 DNA: TGTGCCAGCAGCTTCCGGGACAGGGGGAAAAATGAGCAGTTCTTC.

The chain is built from TRBV5-6 and TRBJ1-1, with 7 bases lining up with TRBD1. Trimming took 3 bases from V and 3 from J; bases not matched to a gene: 11. Germline V CDR1 and CDR2: SGHDT, YYEEEE. This CDR3 spans 16 amino acids. In DNA, the CDR3 is TGTGCCAGCAGCTCTGATCCGACAGGGTGGGACACTGAAGCTTTCTTT. Protein sequence: CASSSDPTGWDTEAFF.

This chain uses TRBV5-5 with TRBJ1-1; D gene uncertain. Germline V gene lookup returns CDR1 SGHKS and CDR2 YYEKEE (reference sequence). With 0 bases removed from V and 3 bases from J, the gap between germline ends came to 9 bases. This CDR3 has 14 residues. CDR3 sequence: CASSLARTYTEAFF. The CDR3, as DNA: TGTGCCAGCAGCTTGGCCAGAACATACACTGAAGCTTTCTTT.

This clone showed up just once. V and J are TRBV12-3 or TRBV12-4 and TRBJ1-1; 7 bases agree with TRBD1. There are 13 residues in the CDR3. V was pared by 6 bases and J by 1 base, with 2 bases of the junction left unmatched. DNA of the CDR3: TGTGCCAGCAGGCGGGACAGGAACACTGAAGCTTTCTTT. Amino acid sequence: CASRRDRNTEAFF.

This clone was seen a single time. This chain links TRBV30 with TRBJ1-5; 9 nucleotides line up with TRBD1. The CDR3 contains 15 residues. Trimming cost V 0 bases and J 6 bases; bases outside gene matches: 6. CDR1 is GTSNPN and CDR2 is SVGIG in the germline V gene (reference sequence). The DNA of the CDR3 is TGTGCCTGGAGTGTCCTCGGACAGGGGCGTCAGCCCCAGCATTTT. Translation: CAWSVLGQGRQPQHF.

The rearrangement links TRBV19 to TRBJ1-1; D unclear. Germline CDR1 reads LNHDA; CDR2 reads SQIVND (reference sequence). The CDR3 contains 10 residues. Trimming left V 8 bases short and J 6 bases short, with 7 bases between. The CDR3 region has the DNA TGTGCCAGTCTGGGCGCTGAAGCTTTCTTT. It is translated as CASLGAEAFF.

V usage is TRBV25-1 and J usage is TRBJ1-1, with D perhaps matching TRBD1 (6 bases). The CDR3 length is 15 residues. With 6 bases removed from V and 4 bases from J, the gap between germline ends came to 18 bases. The germline V gene encodes CDR1 MGHDK and CDR2 SYGVNS. CDR3 protein: CASRAGSDRITEAFF. Written as DNA, the CDR3 is TGTGCCAGCAGGGCCGGGTCTGACAGGATCACTGAAGCTTTCTTT.

The chain employs TRBV7-6 and TRBJ2-7, with TRBD1 matching over 9 bases. Germline V gene data show CDR1 as SGHVS and CDR2 as FNYEAQ. Trimming removed 1 base from V and 2 bases from J; junction bases left unmatched: 9. The CDR3 has 17 amino acids. In DNA form, the CDR3 reads TGTGCCAGCAGCTTAGGGGCCGGGACAGGGTTTCCCTACGAGCAGTACTTC. Translating it yields CASSLGAGTGFPYEQYF.

V is TRBV12-3 or TRBV12-4 and J is TRBJ2-2; maybe TRBD1 (5 bases). Trimming pared 9 bases from V and 8 bases from J, leaving 10 bases between. The CDR3 covers 11 residues. CDR3 in amino acids: CASQKGGELFF. In nucleotides, the CDR3 is TGTGCCAGTCAGAAGGGGGGGGAGCTGTTTTTT.

The chain carries TRBV7-2 and TRBJ1-2; 8 bases are a match to TRBD1. Germline assignment: CDR1 SGHTA and CDR2 FQGNSA. The V and J ends lost 5 bases and 6 bases, in that order; junction bases with no gene match: 8. The CDR3 contains 14 residues. The CDR3 spells CASSRGQEKDGYTF. The CDR3, as DNA: TGTGCCAGCAGCCGGGGACAGGAGAAGGATGGCTACACCTTC.

This clone is a singleton in its sample. The junction departs from the called germline gene at one end, perhaps through a read error. The CDR3 here is CAISDAGTDTQYF. The CDR3 bases are TGTGCCATCAGTGACGCCGGGACAGATACGCAGTATTTT. This chain links TRBV24-1 with TRBJ2-3; D is undetermined. CDR3 length: 13 residues. Germline CDR1 is KGHDR and CDR2 is SFDVKD.

V gene TRBV3-1 (or the pseudogene TRBV3-2) combines with J gene TRBJ2-2, with TRBD1 matching 8 bases. CDR3 length equals 16 residues. Germline V lookup: CDR1 LGHDT, CDR2 YNNKEL (reference sequence). Trimming took 0 bases from V and 7 from J; bases not matched to a gene: 7. The CDR3 loop is CASSQDEQGEVGELFF. The CDR3, as DNA: TGTGCCAGCAGCCAAGATGAACAGGGGGAAGTCGGGGAGCTGTTTTTT.

CDR3 loop: CAILAGGPGTQYF. DNA for the CDR3: TGTGCCATCCTAGCGGGGGGGCCTGGTACGCAGTATTTT. The V call is TRBV10-3, the J call TRBJ2-3, with TRBD2 identical over 12 bases. V lost 8 bases, J lost 8 bases, and 5 bases stayed unmatched. Germline values: CDR1 ENHRY, CDR2 SYGVKD. The CDR3 covers 13 residues.